This passage covers 8 T cell receptor beta chains from one sample sequenced in a study of T-cell memory formation after mild COVID-19. MiXCR, applied by TCRdb to the 5' RACE reads, yields one record per CDR3 protein. The data contain about 240,000 distinct CDR3 sequences, roughly 9.4% of them singletons. The specimen sequenced was PBMCs or a T cell subset sorted from them (not recorded which). Receptor source: a man younger than 35 who had mild COVID-19 (a few samples of this study predate the infection). Cell type and time point are not known.

This clonotype occurred once. The V gene is TRBV7-8, the J gene TRBJ2-6, with a weak D call TRBD1 (6 bases). This CDR3 has 20 residues. V was trimmed by 3 bases and J by 0 bases, leaving 21 bases between them. Germline CDR1 SGHVS, CDR2 FQNEAQ. The CDR3 DNA sequence: TGTGCCAGCAGCTTCGGCAGGGGCCTCAGAACCGGCTCTGGGGCCAACGTCCTGACTTTC. This codes for CASSFGRGLRTGSGANVLTF. Drawing the rest from reference TRBV7-8 and TRBJ2-6, the complete variable domain is GAGVSQSPRYKVAKRGQDVALRCDPISGHVSLFWYQQALGQGPEFLTYFQNEAQLDKSGLPSDRFFAERPEGSVSTLKIQRTQQEDSAVYLCASSFGRGLRTGSGANVLTFGAGSRLTVL.

The chain employs TRBV4-1 and TRBJ2-3; 7 nucleotides match TRBD1. The germline CDR1 and CDR2 sequences are MGHRA and YSYEKL. The CDR3 is made up of 13 amino acids. V lost 6 bases, J lost 6 bases, and 6 bases stayed unmatched. The CDR3 loop is CASSDRAPDTQYF. The DNA for the CDR3 is TGCGCCAGCAGTGACAGGGCCCCCGATACGCAGTATTTT.

V usage is TRBV20-1 and J usage is TRBJ1-5, with D perhaps TRBD1 (6 bases). Deletions cut 0 bases from V and 15 bases from J, with 24 bases between. Looked up from germline, CDR1 is DFQATT and CDR2 is SNEGSKA (reference sequence). The CDR3 is 15 amino acids. The DNA of the CDR3 is TGCAGTGCTAGAGATCATACAGGGAGGGCAGCCGGTTCGCATTTT. It codes for CSARDHTGRAAGSHF.

V usage is TRBV12-3 or TRBV12-4 and J usage is TRBJ1-6; the D is unclear. The length of the CDR3 is 14 residues. V lost 1 base, J lost 7 bases, and 8 bases lay in between. CDR3 protein: CASSLEAVNSPLHF. CDR3 DNA: TGTGCCAGCAGTTTAGAGGCCGTGAATTCACCCCTCCACTTT.

This rearrangement joins TRBV11-3 to TRBJ2-1; D is possibly TRBD1 or TRBD2 (5 bases each). The germline V gene encodes CDR1 SGHNT and CDR2 YENEEA. Trimming pared 5 bases from V and 9 bases from J, leaving 20 bases between. The CDR3 spans 15 residues. The CDR3 region has the DNA TGTGCCAGCAGCCTCCGGGACCAACCCGTTGGTGAGCAGTTCTTC. It translates to CASSLRDQPVGEQFF.

The chain couples TRBV20-1 to TRBJ2-1, with 7 bases identical to TRBD2. The V and J ends lost 6 bases and 5 bases, in that order; junction bases with no gene match: 4. The germline V gene has CDR1 DFQATT and CDR2 SNEGSKA (reference sequence). The CDR3 consists of 12 residues. As DNA, the CDR3 is TGCAGTGCGCGCGGGGGACACAATGAGCAGTTCTTC. Amino acids: CSARGGHNEQFF.

This clonotype has only a few counts. The chain's CDR3 is CASSLGDRHNLGANVLTF. The CDR3 nucleotides are TGCGCCAGCAGCTTGGGTGACAGGCATAACCTCGGGGCCAACGTCCTGACTTTC. The V call is TRBV5-1, the J call TRBJ2-6; a possible D gene is TRBD1 (6 bases). CDR3 length: 18 residues. The germline V gene encodes CDR1 SGHRS and CDR2 YFSETQ. Trimming shortened V by 0 bases and J by 4 bases, and 17 bases separated the two germline ends.

Here the CDR3 reads CSASPGQANNYGYTF. As DNA, the CDR3 is TGCAGTGCTAGCCCCGGACAGGCTAATAACTATGGCTACACCTTC. The chain uses TRBV20-1 and TRBJ1-2; 7 bases are shared with TRBD1. Germline-derived CDR1 and CDR2 are DFQATT and SNEGSKA (reference sequence). J was trimmed by 1 base and V by 3 bases; bases with no gene match: 8. The CDR3 extends over 15 amino acids.